This T cell receptor (beta chain) was captured by sequencing in a study of T-cell memory formation after mild COVID-19. In the study overall: TCR clusters showed largely donor specificity. Study-level findings and limits: Later expanders leaned toward CD4+, whereas clones contracting from day 15 to 85 were balanced CD4/CD8.

After 5'RACE with constant-segment primers, TCR alpha and TCR beta cDNA libraries carrying sample barcodes and UMIs were obtained. TCRdb fed the 5' RACE reads into MiXCR, producing one record per CDR3 protein. The profile shows about 200,000 distinct CDR3 sequences, around 19% of them singletons. Looked up from germline, CDR1 is SQVTM and CDR2 is ANQGSEA. The V segment lost 6 bases and the J segment 3 bases; nucleotides outside the gene matches: 10. The CDR3 extends over 15 amino acids. This clonotype was recorded a few times. Its antigen is unidentified. This chain uses TRBV29-1 with TRBJ2-7, with TRBD2 identical over 11 bases. Sample: PBMCs or a T cell subset sorted from them (not recorded which). This sequence originates from an adult woman who had mild COVID-19 (a few samples of this study predate the infection). Cell type and time point are not known. The CDR3 sequence is CSVVGTSGKFYEQYF. In nucleotides, the CDR3 is TGCAGCGTGGTAGGGACTAGCGGAAAATTCTACGAGCAGTACTTC.